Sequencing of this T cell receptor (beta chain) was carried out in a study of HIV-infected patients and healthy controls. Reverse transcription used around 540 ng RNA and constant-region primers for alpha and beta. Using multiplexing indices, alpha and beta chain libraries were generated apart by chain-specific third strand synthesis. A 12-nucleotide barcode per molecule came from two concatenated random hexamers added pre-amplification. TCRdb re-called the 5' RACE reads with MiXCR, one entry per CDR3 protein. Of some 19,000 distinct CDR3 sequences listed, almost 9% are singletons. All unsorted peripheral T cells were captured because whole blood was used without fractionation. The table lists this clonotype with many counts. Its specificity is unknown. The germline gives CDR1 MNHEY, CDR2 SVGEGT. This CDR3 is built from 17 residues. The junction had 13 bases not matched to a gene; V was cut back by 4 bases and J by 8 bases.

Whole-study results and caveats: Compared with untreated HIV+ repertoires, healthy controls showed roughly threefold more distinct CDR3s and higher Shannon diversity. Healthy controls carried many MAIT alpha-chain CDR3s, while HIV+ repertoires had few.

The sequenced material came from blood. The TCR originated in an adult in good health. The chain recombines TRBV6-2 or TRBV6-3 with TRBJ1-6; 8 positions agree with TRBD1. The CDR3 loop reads CASSSAWTGRRDSPLHF. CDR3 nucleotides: TGTGCCAGCAGTTCTGCCTGGACAGGGCGAAGGGATTCACCCCTCCACTTT.